Listed here is a single TCR beta chain. Antigen specificity is unknown. Clones were read by immunoSEQ multiplex PCR, and TCRdb kept only the in-frame ones, dropping some. This table has around 130,000 clones, around 83% appearing once. This specimen belongs to a study of T cell responses to AZD1222 COVID-19 vaccine. Study context: Second-dose timings of about 4 or about 12 weeks were pooled. The study's findings and limits: Rises in breadth and depth of Spike-specific TCRs came after two AZD1222 doses.

The germline CDR1 and CDR2 sequences are KGHSH and LQKENI. The CDR3 loop spans 14 amino acids. The V end was cut by 3 bases, the J end by 2 bases, with 10 bases between. The rearrangement uses TRBV18 and TRBJ1-1; D unclear. The sample here was peripheral blood, taken on day 0 of AZD1222 vaccination. This receptor was identified in an adult in good health. CDR3 loop: CASSPGSANTEAFF. In nucleotides, the CDR3 is TGTGCCAGCTCACCGGGATCGGCCAACACTGAAGCTTTCTTT.